Listed below are T cell receptor beta chains from one sample, sequenced in a study of graft-versus-host responses after intestinal transplantation. Only in-frame clones appear in the TCRdb table, and some are missing; sequencing was by immunoSEQ multiplex PCR. The table lists 9,500 to 15,000 clones, 35% of them singletons. The specimen was alloreactive CD8+ T cells from a mixed lymphocyte reaction culture, collected before intestinal transplant. The receptors originated from a human patient who received an intestinal transplant. The CDR3 runs from the conserved cysteine through the conserved F or W.

V: TRBV2
J: TRBJ2-3
CDR3: CASSKDRGVTDTQYF

V: TRBV6-6
J: TRBJ2-7
CDR3: CASSYGGQGEYEQYF

V: TRBV19
J: TRBJ2-2
CDR3: CASSMWGAGELFF

V: TRBV4-3
J: TRBJ1-2
CDR3: CASSPAVLGPLPHGYTF

V: TRBV9
J: TRBJ2-6
CDR3: CASVLWHKQSRANVLTF

V: TRBV7-3
J: TRBJ2-1
CDR3: CASSLSPGDEQFF

V: TRBV6-1
J: TRBJ2-3
CDR3: CASTKYSTDTQYF

V: TRBV14
J: TRBJ2-7
CDR3: CASSQGAGPPYEQYF

V: TRBV10-1
J: TRBJ2-1
CDR3: CASSDFPSPYSYNEQFF

V: TRBV19
J: TRBJ2-1
CDR3: CASSPRLAGLWNEQFF

V: TRBV11-3
J: TRBJ2-3
CDR3: CASSFFADTQYF

V: TRBV29-1
J: TRBJ2-2
CDR3: CSAPGLAGADTGELFF

V: TRBV19
J: TRBJ2-7
CDR3: CASSIDGTPSYEQYF

V: TRBV7-9
J: TRBJ1-1
CDR3: CASSFTNTEAFF

V: TRBV27
J: TRBJ2-7
CDR3: CASSWGTAYGQYF

V: TRBV4-1
J: TRBJ1-4
CDR3: CASSQVRTGVNEKLFF

V: TRBV4-3
J: TRBJ2-7
CDR3: CASSQDLGQGYEQYF

V: TRBV7-9
J: TRBJ1-2
CDR3: CASSSPRQDPLGYGYTF

V: TRBV4-1
J: TRBJ1-5
CDR3: CASSFGQGSQPQHF

V: TRBV16
J: TRBJ2-7
CDR3: CASSQFSASYEQYF

V: TRBV4-2
J: TRBJ2-2
CDR3: CASSQAGETGELFF

V: TRBV27
J: TRBJ2-7
CDR3: CASSLSVGTGSDEQYF

V: TRBV11-2
J: TRBJ2-7
CDR3: CASSLETSGMREQYF